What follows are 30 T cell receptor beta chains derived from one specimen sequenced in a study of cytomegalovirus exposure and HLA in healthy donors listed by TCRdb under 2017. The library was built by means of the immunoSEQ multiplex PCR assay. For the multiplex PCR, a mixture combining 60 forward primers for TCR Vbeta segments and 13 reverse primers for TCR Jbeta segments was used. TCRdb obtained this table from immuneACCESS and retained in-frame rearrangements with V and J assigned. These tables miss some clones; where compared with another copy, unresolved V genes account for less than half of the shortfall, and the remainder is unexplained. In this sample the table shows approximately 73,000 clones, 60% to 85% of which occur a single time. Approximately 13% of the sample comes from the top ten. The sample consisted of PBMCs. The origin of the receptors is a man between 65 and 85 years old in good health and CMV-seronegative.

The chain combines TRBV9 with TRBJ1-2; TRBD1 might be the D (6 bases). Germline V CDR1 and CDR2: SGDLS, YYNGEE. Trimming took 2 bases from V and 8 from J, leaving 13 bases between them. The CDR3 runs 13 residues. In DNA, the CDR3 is TGTGCCAGCAGCGTCCCACCGGGGGGCGGCTACACCTTC. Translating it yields CASSVPPGGGYTF.

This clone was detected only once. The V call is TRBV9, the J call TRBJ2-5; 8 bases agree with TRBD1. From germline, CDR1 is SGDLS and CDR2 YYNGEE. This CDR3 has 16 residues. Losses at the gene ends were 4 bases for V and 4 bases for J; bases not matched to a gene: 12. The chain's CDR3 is CASSPRTGSARETQYF. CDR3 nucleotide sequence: TGTGCCAGCAGCCCCCGGACAGGGTCGGCCCGAGAGACCCAGTACTTC.

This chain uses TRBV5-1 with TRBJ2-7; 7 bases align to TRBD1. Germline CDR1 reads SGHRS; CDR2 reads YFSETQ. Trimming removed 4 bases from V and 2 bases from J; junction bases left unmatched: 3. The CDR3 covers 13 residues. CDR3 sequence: CASSRQGPYEQYF. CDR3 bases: TGCGCCAGCAGCCGACAGGGCCCCTACGAGCAGTACTTC.

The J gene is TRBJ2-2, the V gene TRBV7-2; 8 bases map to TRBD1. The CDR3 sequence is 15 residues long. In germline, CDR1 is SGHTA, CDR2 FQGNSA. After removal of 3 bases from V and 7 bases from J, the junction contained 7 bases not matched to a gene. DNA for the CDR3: TGTGCCAGCAGCTTCACGACAGGGGTAGTCGGGGAGCTGTTTTTT. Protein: CASSFTTGVVGELFF.

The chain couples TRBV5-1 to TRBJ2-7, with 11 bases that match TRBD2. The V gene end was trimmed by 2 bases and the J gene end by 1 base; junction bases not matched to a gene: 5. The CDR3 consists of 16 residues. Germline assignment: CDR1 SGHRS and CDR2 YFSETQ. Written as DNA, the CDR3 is TGCGCCAGCAGCTTTAGCGGGAGGGCCGGATCCTACGAGCAGTACTTC. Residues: CASSFSGRAGSYEQYF. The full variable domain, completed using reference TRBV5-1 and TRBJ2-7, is KAGVTQTPRYLIKTRGQQVTLSCSPISGHRSVSWYQQTPGQGLQFLFEYFSETQRNKGNFPGRFSGRQFSNSRSEMNVSTLELGDSALYLCASSFSGRAGSYEQYFGPGTRLTVT.

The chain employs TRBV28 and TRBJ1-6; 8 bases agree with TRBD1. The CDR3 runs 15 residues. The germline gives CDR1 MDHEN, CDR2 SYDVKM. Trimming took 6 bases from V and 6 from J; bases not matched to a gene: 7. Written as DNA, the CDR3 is TGTGCCAGCAGCCTGGACAGGGTCTTTAATTCACCCCTCCACTTT. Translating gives CASSLDRVFNSPLHF.

CDR3 sequence reads: CASSIGQGWEKLFF. In nucleotides, the CDR3 is TGTGCCAGTAGTATTGGGCAGGGATGGGAAAAACTGTTTTTT. The chain joins TRBV19 to TRBJ1-4, with a tentative D call TRBD1 (5 bases). Germline lookup yields CDR1 LNHDA and CDR2 SQIVND (reference sequence). CDR3 size: 14 residues. Between the trimmed V and J ends, which lost 3 bases and 8 bases, there was a span of 13 bases.

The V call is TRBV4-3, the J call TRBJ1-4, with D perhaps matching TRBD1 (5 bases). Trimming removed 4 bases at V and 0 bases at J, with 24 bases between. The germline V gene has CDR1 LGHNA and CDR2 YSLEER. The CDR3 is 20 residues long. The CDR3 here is CASSRSWAGLSLATNEKLFF. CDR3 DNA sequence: TGCGCCAGCAGCCGGTCTTGGGCAGGGCTTAGTTTGGCAACTAATGAAAAACTGTTTTTT.

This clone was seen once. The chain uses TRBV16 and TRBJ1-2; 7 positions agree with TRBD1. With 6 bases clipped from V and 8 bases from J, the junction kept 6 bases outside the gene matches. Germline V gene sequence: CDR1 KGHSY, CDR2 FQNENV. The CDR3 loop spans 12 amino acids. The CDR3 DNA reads TGTGCCAGCAGTCGGGACAGAGGGGGCTACACCTTC. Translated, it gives CASSRDRGGYTF.

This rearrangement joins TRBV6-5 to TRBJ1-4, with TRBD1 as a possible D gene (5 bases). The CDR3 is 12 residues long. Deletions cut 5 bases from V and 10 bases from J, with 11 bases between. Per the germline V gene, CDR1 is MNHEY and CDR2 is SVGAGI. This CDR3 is CASSRDSRKLFF. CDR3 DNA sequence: TGTGCCAGCAGTAGGGACTCGCGAAAACTGTTTTTT.

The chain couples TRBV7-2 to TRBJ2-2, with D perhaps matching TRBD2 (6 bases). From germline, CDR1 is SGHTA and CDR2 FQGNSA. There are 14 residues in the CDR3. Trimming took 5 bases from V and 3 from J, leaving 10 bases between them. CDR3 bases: TGTGCCAGCAGCGCCGGGAGCTACACCGGGGAGCTGTTTTTT. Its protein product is CASSAGSYTGELFF.

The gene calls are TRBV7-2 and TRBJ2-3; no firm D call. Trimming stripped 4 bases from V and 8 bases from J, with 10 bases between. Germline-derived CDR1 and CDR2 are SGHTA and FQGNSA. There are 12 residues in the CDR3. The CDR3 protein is CASSSPPGTQYF. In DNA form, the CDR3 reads TGTGCCAGCAGCTCACCCCCAGGTACGCAGTATTTT.

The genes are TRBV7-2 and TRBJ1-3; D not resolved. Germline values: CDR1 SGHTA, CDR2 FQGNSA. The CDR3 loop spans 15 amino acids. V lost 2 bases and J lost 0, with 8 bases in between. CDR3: CASSLYSGSGNTIYF. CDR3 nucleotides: TGTGCCAGCAGCTTATACAGTGGCTCTGGAAACACCATATATTTT.

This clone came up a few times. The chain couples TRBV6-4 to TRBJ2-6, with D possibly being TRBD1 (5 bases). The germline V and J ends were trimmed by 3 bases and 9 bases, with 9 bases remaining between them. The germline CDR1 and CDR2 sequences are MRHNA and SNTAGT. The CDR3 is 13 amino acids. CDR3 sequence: CASSDLQGNVLTF. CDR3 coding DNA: TGTGCCAGCAGTGATCTCCAGGGCAACGTCCTGACTTTC.

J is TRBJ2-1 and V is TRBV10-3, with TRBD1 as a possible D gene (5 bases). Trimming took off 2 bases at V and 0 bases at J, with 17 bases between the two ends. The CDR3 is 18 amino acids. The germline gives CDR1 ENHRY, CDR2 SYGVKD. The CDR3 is CAISEPEQQALSYNEQFF. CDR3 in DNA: TGTGCCATCAGTGAGCCCGAGCAACAGGCCCTCTCCTACAATGAGCAGTTCTTC.

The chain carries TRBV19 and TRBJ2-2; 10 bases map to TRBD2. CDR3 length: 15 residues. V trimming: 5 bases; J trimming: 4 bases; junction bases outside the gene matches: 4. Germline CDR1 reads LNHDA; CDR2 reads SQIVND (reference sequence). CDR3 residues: CASSLAGVGTGELFF. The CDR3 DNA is TGTGCCAGTAGTCTAGCGGGAGTCGGCACCGGGGAGCTGTTTTTT.

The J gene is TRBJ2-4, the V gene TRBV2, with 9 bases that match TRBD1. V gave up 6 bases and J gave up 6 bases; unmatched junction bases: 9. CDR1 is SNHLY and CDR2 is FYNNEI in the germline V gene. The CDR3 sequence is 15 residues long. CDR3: CASSAQTGGLNIQYF. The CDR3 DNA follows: TGTGCCAGCAGCGCCCAGACAGGGGGGTTAAACATTCAGTACTTC.

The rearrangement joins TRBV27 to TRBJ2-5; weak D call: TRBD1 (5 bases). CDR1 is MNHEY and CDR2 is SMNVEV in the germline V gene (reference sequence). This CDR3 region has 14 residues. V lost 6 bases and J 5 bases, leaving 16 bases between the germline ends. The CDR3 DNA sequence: TGTGCCAGCAGAAAAGGCAGGGTTCGGGAGACCCAGTACTTC. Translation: CASRKGRVRETQYF.

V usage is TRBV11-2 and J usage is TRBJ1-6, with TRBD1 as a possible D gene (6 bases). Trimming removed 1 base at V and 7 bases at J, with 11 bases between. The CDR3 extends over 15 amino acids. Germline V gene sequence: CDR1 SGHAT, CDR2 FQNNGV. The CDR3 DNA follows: TGTGCCAGCAGCTTAGCGGGACAACAAAATTCACCCCTCCACTTT. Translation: CASSLAGQQNSPLHF.

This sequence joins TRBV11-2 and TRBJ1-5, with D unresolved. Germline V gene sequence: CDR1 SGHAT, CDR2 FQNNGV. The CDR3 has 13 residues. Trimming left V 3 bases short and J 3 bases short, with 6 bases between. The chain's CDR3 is CASSFGPNQPQHF. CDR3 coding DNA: TGTGCCAGCAGCTTCGGTCCCAATCAGCCCCAGCATTTT.

The CDR3 sequence: CASSPRGGSNYGYTF. CDR3 nucleotide sequence: TGTGCCAGCAGCCCGCGGGGGGGATCGAACTATGGCTACACCTTC. V gene TRBV5-8 combines with J gene TRBJ1-2, with a possible D match to TRBD1 (5 bases). CDR1 and CDR2 from the germline V gene are SGHTS and YDEGEE. Trimming took off 4 bases at V and 2 bases at J, with 15 bases between the two ends. The CDR3 sequence is 15 residues long. Complete variable domain (other parts from reference TRBV5-8 and TRBJ1-2): EAGVTQSPTHLIKTRGQQATLRCSPISGHTSVYWYQQALGLGLQFLLWYDEGEERNRGNFPPRFSGRQFPNYSSELNVNALELEDSALYLCASSPRGGSNYGYTFGSGTRLTVV.

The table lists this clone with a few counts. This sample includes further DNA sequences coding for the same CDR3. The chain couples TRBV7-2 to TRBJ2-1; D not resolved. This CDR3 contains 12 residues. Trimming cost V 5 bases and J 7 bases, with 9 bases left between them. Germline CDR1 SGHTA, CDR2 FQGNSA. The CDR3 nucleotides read TGTGCCAGCAGCCCAGGTTTGAATGAGCAGTTCTTC. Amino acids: CASSPGLNEQFF. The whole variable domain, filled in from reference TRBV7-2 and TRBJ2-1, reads GAGVSQSPSNKVTEKGKDVELRCDPISGHTALYWYRQSLGQGLEFLIYFQGNSAPDKSGLPSDRFSAERTGGSVSTLTIQRTQQEDSAVYLCASSPGLNEQFFGPGTRLTVL.

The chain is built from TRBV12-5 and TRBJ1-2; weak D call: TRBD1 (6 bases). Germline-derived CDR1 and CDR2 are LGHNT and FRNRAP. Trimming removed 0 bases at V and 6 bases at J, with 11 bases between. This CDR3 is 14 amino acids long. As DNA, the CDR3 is TGTGCTAGTGGTTTGGTACCAGGGGTCCATGGCTACACCTTC. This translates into CASGLVPGVHGYTF. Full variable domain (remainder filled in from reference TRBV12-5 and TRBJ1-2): DARVTQTPRHKVTEMGQEVTMRCQPILGHNTVFWYRQTMMQGLELLAYFRNRAPLDDSGMPKDRFSAEMPDATLATLKIQPSEPRDSAVYFCASGLVPGVHGYTFGSGTRLTVV.

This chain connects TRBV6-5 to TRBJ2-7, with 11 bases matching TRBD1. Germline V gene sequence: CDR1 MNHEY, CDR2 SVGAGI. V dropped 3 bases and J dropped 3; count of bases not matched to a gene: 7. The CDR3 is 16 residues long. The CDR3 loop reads CASSYYPGTGGYEQYF. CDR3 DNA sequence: TGTGCCAGCAGTTATTACCCCGGGACAGGGGGCTACGAGCAGTACTTC.

CDR3 region: CASSLAPGGGYNEQFF. CDR3 coding DNA: TGTGCCAGCAGCTTAGCGCCGGGGGGAGGTTACAATGAGCAGTTCTTC. The chain links TRBV7-2 to TRBJ2-1; 7 bases are a match to TRBD2. In germline, CDR1 is SGHTA, CDR2 FQGNSA. The CDR3 covers 16 residues. After removal of 0 bases from V and 4 bases from J, the junction contained 6 bases not matched to a gene. The full variable domain, in which reference TRBV7-2 and TRBJ2-1 provide the parts outside the CDR3, is GAGVSQSPSNKVTEKGKDVELRCDPISGHTALYWYRQSLGQGLEFLIYFQGNSAPDKSGLPSDRFSAERTGGSVSTLTIQRTQQEDSAVYLCASSLAPGGGYNEQFFGPGTRLTVL.

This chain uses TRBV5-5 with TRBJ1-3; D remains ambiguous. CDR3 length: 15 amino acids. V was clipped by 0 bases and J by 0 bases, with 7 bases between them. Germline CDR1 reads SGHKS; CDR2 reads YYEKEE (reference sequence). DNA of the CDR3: TGTGCCAGCAGCTTGGTCGAGGACTCTGGAAACACCATATATTTT. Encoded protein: CASSLVEDSGNTIYF. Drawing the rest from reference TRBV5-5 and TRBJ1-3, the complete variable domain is DAGVTQSPTHLIKTRGQQVTLRCSPISGHKSVSWYQQVLGQGPQFIFQYYEKEERGRGNFPDRFSARQFPNYSSELNVNALLLGDSALYLCASSLVEDSGNTIYFGEGSWLTVV.

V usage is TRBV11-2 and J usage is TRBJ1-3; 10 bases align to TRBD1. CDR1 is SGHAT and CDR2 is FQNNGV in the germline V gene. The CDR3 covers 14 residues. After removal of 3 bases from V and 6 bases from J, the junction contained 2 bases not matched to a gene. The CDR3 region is CASSLGQGLNTIYF. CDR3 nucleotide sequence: TGTGCCAGCAGCTTGGGACAGGGGTTAAACACCATATATTTT.

In DNA, the CDR3 is TGTGCCAGCAGCGAAGGGACCTTGGGACAGGGCGCGTGTACCTTC. Its protein product is CASSEGTLGQGACTF. The chain employs TRBV9 and TRBJ1-2, with 9 bases identical to TRBD1. This CDR3 has 15 residues. CDR1 SGDLS and CDR2 YYNGEE come from the germline V gene. Germline trimming cut 3 bases from V and 14 bases from J; bases unmatched to any gene: 17.

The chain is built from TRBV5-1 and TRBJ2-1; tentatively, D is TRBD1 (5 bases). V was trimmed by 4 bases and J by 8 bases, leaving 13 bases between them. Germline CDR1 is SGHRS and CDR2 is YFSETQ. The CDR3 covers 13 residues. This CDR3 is CASSRSWGHEQFF. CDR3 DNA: TGCGCCAGCAGCCGATCGTGGGGCCATGAGCAGTTCTTC.

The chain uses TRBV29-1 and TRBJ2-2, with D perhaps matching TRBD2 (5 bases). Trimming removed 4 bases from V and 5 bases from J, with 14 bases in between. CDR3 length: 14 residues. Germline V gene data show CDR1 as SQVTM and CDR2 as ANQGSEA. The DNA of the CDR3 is TGCAGCGTTGGAGGAGGCGCCAGAACCGGGGAGCTGTTTTTT. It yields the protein CSVGGGARTGELFF.